This TCR beta chain was recovered during a study of T cells in Graves' hyperthyroidism and ophthalmopathy. General study results and limits: In validation, the model predicted ophthalmopathy. These predictions came a median about 6.5 months before onset.

Turning to this clonotype: Its antigen is still unknown.

The CDR3 is 12 amino acids. V was trimmed by 6 bases and J by 7 bases, leaving 13 bases between them. If no ophthalmopathy progression occurred within 18 months, Graves' hyperthyroidism was stable. Fresh peripheral blood, more than 9 ml, yielded the PBMCs. RNA transcripts served as the template for amplifying TCR beta CDR3 regions. HTBI primers drove first-round RT-PCR of the TCR CDR3. MiXCR was run by TCRdb on the multiplex PCR reads, yielding one entry per CDR3 protein. The sample contains approximately 510,000 distinct CDR3 sequences, 20% of which appear only once. The sample comprised blood. The V call is TRBV12-3 or TRBV12-4, the J call TRBJ2-7, with D unresolved. The origin of this receptor is a man between 18 and 29 years old with Graves' hyperthyroidism. CDR3 sequence: CASRRSGGEQYF. The DNA for the CDR3 is TGTGCCAGCAGGAGGAGTGGTGGGGAGCAGTACTTC.